Given below is one TCR beta chain in context. Clones were read by immunoSEQ multiplex PCR, and TCRdb kept only the in-frame ones, dropping some. The sample yields around 110,000 clones, about 89% seen once. Time point given: peripheral blood 6 weeks after treatment start. This record belongs to a study of PD-L1 blockade in urothelial cancer. Sequencing was performed on PBMCs, taken around atezolizumab (anti-PD-L1) treatment. This clonotype was sampled from a man aged 60 to 75 with urothelial cancer.

In nucleotides, the CDR3 is TGCGCCAGCAGCTTGGAGCCGGGACAGGGGGCAAACATTCAGTACTTC. The encoded protein is CASSLEPGQGANIQYF. The V and J genes are TRBV5-1 and TRBJ2-4; 12 bases line up with TRBD1. This CDR3 spans 16 amino acids. Germline assignment: CDR1 SGHRS and CDR2 YFSETQ. J lost 6 bases, V lost 0 bases, and 4 bases had no gene match.